This note documents a single T cell receptor (beta chain) sequence. The antigen remains unidentified. This CDR3 has 13 amino acids. CDR1 is GTSNPN, CDR2 SVGIG, per germline (reference sequence). Losses at the gene ends were 3 bases for V and 1 base for J; bases not matched to a gene: 0. PCR amplification relied on 60 Vbeta primers (plus 13 Jbeta primers). The protocol was immunoSEQ multiplex PCR, while the TCRdb copy is restricted to in-frame clones and leaves out a portion. Altogether around 130,000 clones are present, more than 60% being singletons, with the ten largest covering less than 2%. The data are from a study of cytomegalovirus exposure and HLA in healthy donors. General study results and limits: In a later analysis, across HLA loci, associated TCR counts were highest for DRB1, lowest for HLA-C.

Healthy bone marrow donors made up the cohort. Input material: PBMCs. The chain links TRBV30 to TRBJ1-1; the match to TRBD1 covers 9 bases. This receptor was taken from a woman aged 18-29 years in good health and CMV-seronegative. Here the CDR3 reads CAWRGQGNTEAFF. The CDR3 DNA is TGTGCCTGGAGGGGACAGGGGAACACTGAAGCTTTCTTT.